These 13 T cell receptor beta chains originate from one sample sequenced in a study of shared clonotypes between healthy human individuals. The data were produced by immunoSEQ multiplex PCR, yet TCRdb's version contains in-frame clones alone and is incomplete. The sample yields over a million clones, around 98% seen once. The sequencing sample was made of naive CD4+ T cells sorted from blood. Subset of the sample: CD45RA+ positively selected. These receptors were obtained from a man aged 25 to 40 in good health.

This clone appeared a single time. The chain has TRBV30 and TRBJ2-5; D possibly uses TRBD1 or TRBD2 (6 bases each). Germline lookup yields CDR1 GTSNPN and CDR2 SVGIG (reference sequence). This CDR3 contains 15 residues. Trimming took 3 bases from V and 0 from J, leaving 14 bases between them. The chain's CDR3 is CAWRSGAAYQETQYF. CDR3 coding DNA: TGTGCCTGGAGATCGGGGGCCGCATACCAAGAGACCCAGTACTTC.

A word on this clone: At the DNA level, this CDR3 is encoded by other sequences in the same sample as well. In DNA, the CDR3 is TGTGCCAGCAGGGACAGGGGTGAAGCTTTCTTT. Translation: CASRDRGEAFF. V usage is TRBV2 and J usage is TRBJ1-1, with TRBD1 identical over 9 bases. V gave up 6 bases and J gave up 7 bases; unmatched junction bases: 0. Germline V gene lookup returns CDR1 SNHLY and CDR2 FYNNEI. CDR3 length: 11 amino acids.

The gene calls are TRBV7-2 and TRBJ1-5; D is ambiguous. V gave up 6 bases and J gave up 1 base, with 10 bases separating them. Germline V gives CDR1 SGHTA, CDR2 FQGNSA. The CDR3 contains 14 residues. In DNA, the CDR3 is TGTGCCAGCAGTCTAAGGCCCAGCAATCAGCCCCAGCATTTT. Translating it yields CASSLRPSNQPQHF.

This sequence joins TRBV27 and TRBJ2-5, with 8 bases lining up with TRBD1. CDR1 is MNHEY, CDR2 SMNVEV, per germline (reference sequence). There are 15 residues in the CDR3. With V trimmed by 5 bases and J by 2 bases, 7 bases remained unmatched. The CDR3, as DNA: TGTGCCAGCAGTCCCTACAGGGGGTTACAAGAGACCCAGTACTTC. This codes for CASSPYRGLQETQYF.

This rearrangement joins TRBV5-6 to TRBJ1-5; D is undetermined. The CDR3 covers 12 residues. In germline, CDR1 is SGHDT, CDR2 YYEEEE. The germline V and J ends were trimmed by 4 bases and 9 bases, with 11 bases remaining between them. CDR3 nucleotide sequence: TGTGCCAGCAGCCACGGCAGCGGGCCCCAGCATTTT. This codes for CASSHGSGPQHF. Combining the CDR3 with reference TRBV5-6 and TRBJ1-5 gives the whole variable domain DAGVTQSPTHLIKTRGQQVTLRCSPKSGHDTVSWYQQALGQGPQFIFQYYEEEERQRGNFPDRFSGHQFPNYSSELNVNALLLGDSALYLCASSHGSGPQHFGDGTRLSIL.

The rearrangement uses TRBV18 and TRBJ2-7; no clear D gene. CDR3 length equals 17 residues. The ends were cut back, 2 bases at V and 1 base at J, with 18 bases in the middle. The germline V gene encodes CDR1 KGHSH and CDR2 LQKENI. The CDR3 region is CASSPRYRPGDSYEQYF. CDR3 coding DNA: TGTGCCAGCTCACCAAGGTACAGACCTGGGGATTCCTACGAGCAGTACTTC.

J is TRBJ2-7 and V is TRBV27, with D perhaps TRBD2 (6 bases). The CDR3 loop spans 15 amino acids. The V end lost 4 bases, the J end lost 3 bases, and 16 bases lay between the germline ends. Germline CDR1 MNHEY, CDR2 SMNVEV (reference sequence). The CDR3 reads CASSSSLAQSYEQYF. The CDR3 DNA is TGTGCCAGCAGTTCTTCTCTAGCGCAGAGCTACGAGCAGTACTTC.

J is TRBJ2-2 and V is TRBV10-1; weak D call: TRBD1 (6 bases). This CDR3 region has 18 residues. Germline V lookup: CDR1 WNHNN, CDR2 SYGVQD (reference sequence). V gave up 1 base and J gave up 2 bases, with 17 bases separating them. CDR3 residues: CASSELSSGQKNTGELFF. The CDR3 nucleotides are TGCGCCAGCAGTGAGTTGTCTTCAGGACAGAAAAACACCGGGGAGCTGTTTTTT.

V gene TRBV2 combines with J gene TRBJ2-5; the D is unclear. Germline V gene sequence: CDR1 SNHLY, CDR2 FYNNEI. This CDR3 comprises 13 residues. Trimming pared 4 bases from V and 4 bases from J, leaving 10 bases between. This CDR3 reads CASSVEGSETQYF. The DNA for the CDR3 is TGTGCCAGCAGTGTGGAAGGGTCAGAGACCCAGTACTTC.

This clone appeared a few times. For the CDR3, the DNA is TGTGCCAGCAGTTTGTCGGGGAAATATCAGCCCCAGCATTTT. Protein sequence: CASSLSGKYQPQHF. The chain has TRBV28 and TRBJ1-5; D gene unclear. CDR3 size: 14 residues. The V end was cut by 3 bases, the J end by 5 bases, with 11 bases between. Germline CDR1 MDHEN, CDR2 SYDVKM.

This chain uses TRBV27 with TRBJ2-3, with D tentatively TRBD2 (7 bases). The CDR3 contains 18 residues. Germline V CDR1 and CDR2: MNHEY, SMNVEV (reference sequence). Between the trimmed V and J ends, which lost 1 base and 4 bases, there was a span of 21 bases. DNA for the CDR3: TGTGCCAGCAGTTTATTTTCCATCAGCGGGGAGGGGGCAGATACGCAGTATTTT. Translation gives CASSLFSISGEGADTQYF.

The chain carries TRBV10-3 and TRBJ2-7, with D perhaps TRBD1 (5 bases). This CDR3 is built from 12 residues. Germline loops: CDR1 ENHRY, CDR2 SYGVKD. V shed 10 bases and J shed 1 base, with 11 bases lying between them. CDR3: CATEGDSYEQYF. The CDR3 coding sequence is TGTGCCACCGAAGGGGATTCCTACGAGCAGTACTTC.

CDR3 bases: TGTGCCAGCTCACCACTCCGCCCAGGGGGCGAACGAAGCAACAATGAGCAGTTCTTC. It specifies CASSPLRPGGERSNNEQFF. The chain joins TRBV18 to TRBJ2-1, with 8 bases fitting TRBD1. This CDR3 has 19 residues. Trimming removed 1 base from V and 5 bases from J; junction bases left unmatched: 16. Germline values: CDR1 KGHSH, CDR2 LQKENI.